These T cell receptor beta chains were read from a single sample in a study of beta chain features in type 1 diabetes. The data were produced by immunoSEQ multiplex PCR, yet TCRdb's version contains in-frame clones alone and is incomplete. The data show some 150,000 clones, with about 7.1% seen just once and around 1.5% held by the top ten. Sample: central memory CD4+ T cells from blood. The receptors shown here come from a woman in her 30s in good health. CDR3s include the opening cysteine and the closing phenylalanine or tryptophan. The D gene is left open where the match is weak. A clone size is listed for some rows: how often the clone was seen (once, few, many), or a class if it is expanded.

>NA|TRBJ1-3|few|TRBV29-1
TGCAGCGTTTCCGGGACAAGTTCTTCTGGAAACACCATATATTTT
CSVSGTSSSGNTIYF
>TRBD1|TRBJ1-2|once|TRBV20-1
TGCAGTGGCAGACAGGGGCGAGGCTACACCTTC
CSGRQGRGYTF
>NA|TRBJ1-4|few|TRBV19
TGTGCCAGTAGTATCCGGCAGGGGTCTGAAAAACTGTTTTTT
CASSIRQGSEKLFF
>TRBD2|TRBJ2-3|few|TRBV7-2
TGTGCCAGCAGCCGACAACCGGGGGGTGTGGGCACAGATACGCAGTATTTT
CASSRQPGGVGTDTQYF
>NA|TRBJ2-7|NA|TRBV4-2
TGTGCCAGCAGCCAAGAACCGGGACTCATCTACGAGCAGTACTTC
CASSQEPGLIYEQYF
>TRBD2|TRBJ2-3|NA|TRBV5-4
TGTGCCAGCAGCCCGGGGCGTAGCGGGAACACAGATACGCAGTATTTT
CASSPGRSGNTDTQYF
>NA|TRBJ2-7|few|TRBV7-2
TGTGCCAGCAGCTTAGGACTGAAGAGCTCCTACGAGCAGTACTTC
CASSLGLKSSYEQYF
>TRBD2|TRBJ2-3|NA|TRBV7-3
TGTGCCAGCAGCTTGACTAGCATTATCACAGATACGCAGTATTTT
CASSLTSIITDTQYF
>NA|TRBJ1-2|few|TRBV28
TGTGCCAGCAGTGGGGAGGGTGGCTACACCTTC
CASSGEGGYTF
>TRBD1|TRBJ1-5|NA|TRBV29-1
TGCAGCGTCGGCCTCGGACAGGGTGGGAATCAGCCCCAGCATTTT
CSVGLGQGGNQPQHF
>TRBD2|TRBJ2-5|NA|TRBV28
TGTGCCAGCAGTTTGGGTTGGGGTAGCGGGCTCGGAGAGACCCAGTACTTC
CASSLGWGSGLGETQYF
>NA|TRBJ2-6|many|TRBV7-3
TGTGCCAGCAGCTTACTTGGGGCCAACGTCCTGACTTTC
CASSLLGANVLTF
>TRBD2|TRBJ2-3|few|TRBV4-3
TGCGCCAGCAGCCCGGGGACTAGCGGGAGGGCCATCGCAGATACGCAGTATTTT
CASSPGTSGRAIADTQYF
>NA|TRBJ2-7|few|TRBV10-3
TGTGCCATCGGACTGACCTACGAGCAGTACTTC
CAIGLTYEQYF
>NA|TRBJ1-3|NA|TRBV30
TGTGCCGGGGGACTTTTAAACACCATATATTTT
CAGGLLNTIYF
>NA|TRBJ2-7|few|TRBV5-5
TGTGCCAGCAGCTTCTCGACAGGCGCCTACGAGCAGTACTTC
CASSFSTGAYEQYF
>TRBD2|TRBJ2-1|NA|TRBV5-6
TGTGCCAGCAGCTTGTACGCTAGCGGGAGTATGAGTGAGCAGTTCTTC
CASSLYASGSMSEQFF
>NA|TRBJ1-5|NA|TRBV7-2
TGTGCCAGCAGCCCCGACAGATATAGCAATCAGCCCCAGCATTTT
CASSPDRYSNQPQHF
>NA|TRBJ2-3|many|TRBV7-9
TGTGCCAGCAGACACACAGGGATCACAGATACGCAGTATTTT
CASRHTGITDTQYF
>TRBD2|TRBJ2-5|few|TRBV18
TGTGCCAGCTCACCAGACTCTCGCGGGAGGGAGACCCAGTACTTC
CASSPDSRGRETQYF
>NA|TRBJ2-3|few|TRBV9
TGTGCCAGCAGCCCAAAACGCGGCACAGATACGCAGTATTTT
CASSPKRGTDTQYF
>TRBD2|TRBJ2-5|NA|TRBV4-3
TGCGCCAGCAGCCGGTCCACTAGCGGGAGCGGGGAGACCCAGTACTTC
CASSRSTSGSGETQYF
>NA|TRBJ2-7|many|TRBV5-4
TGTGCCAGCAGGAACGGGAGCTTCTCCGAGCAGTACTTC
CASRNGSFSEQYF
>NA|TRBJ1-5|few|TRBV5-1
TGCGCCAGCAGCACTATGTCTGGAGAGGGTCAGCCCCAGCATTTT
CASSTMSGEGQPQHF
>TRBD2|TRBJ2-5|NA|TRBV4-2
TGTGCCAGCAGCCCCTCAGGACTAGCGGCAACAGAGACCCAGTACTTC
CASSPSGLAATETQYF
>NA|TRBJ1-1|few|TRBV29-1
TGCAGCGTTGAGAGGGACAACTCTCTGACTGAAGCTTTCTTT
CSVERDNSLTEAFF
>NA|TRBJ2-3|NA|TRBV7-2
TGTGCCAGCAGCCCTTCAGGGCTCGCAGGGGATACGCAGTATTTT
CASSPSGLAGDTQYF
>TRBD2|TRBJ2-7|few|TRBV28
TGTGCCAGCAGTCCTCCATACAGACTAGCGGGAGACTACGAGCAGTACTTC
CASSPPYRLAGDYEQYF
>NA|TRBJ1-1|NA|TRBV18
TGTGCCAGCTCACCCGACAGAGACACTGAAGCTTTCTTT
CASSPDRDTEAFF
>NA|TRBJ2-5|few|TRBV2
TGTGCCAGCAGTGAAAGCCCGTACCAAGAGACCCAGTACTTC
CASSESPYQETQYF
>TRBD1|TRBJ2-3|many|TRBV18
TGTGCCAGCTCGCTCACAGGGGGCGGGACAGATACGCAGTATTTT
CASSLTGGGTDTQYF
>TRBD1|TRBJ2-5|few|TRBV5-1
TGCGCCAGCAGCTTGGACGGACAGGGAATAGGGGAGACCCAGTACTTC
CASSLDGQGIGETQYF
>NA|TRBJ2-1|few|TRBV19
TGTGCCAGTAGTATAGACGAGGGCTACAATGAGCAGTTCTTC
CASSIDEGYNEQFF
>TRBD1|TRBJ1-4|NA|TRBV6-5
TGTGCCAGCGCCGACCCGGGACAGGGAGGGGAAAAACTGTTTTTT
CASADPGQGGEKLFF
>NA|TRBJ2-1|few|TRBV5-4
TGTGCCAGCAGCAGAAACCGGGACTCCCGTGAGCAGTTCTTC
CASSRNRDSREQFF
>TRBD1|TRBJ1-5|NA|TRBV27
TGTGCCAGCAGGATCCAGGGGGCAGGCAATCAGCCCCAGCATTTT
CASRIQGAGNQPQHF
>TRBD2|TRBJ2-2|NA|TRBV28
TGTGCCAGCAGTCCGACGGGACTAGCGGGGTCGACCGGGGAGCTGTTTTTT
CASSPTGLAGSTGELFF
>NA|TRBJ2-2|few|TRBV2
TGTGCCAGCAGTGAAAGCCAGGGCCCCGGGGAGCTGTTTTTT
CASSESQGPGELFF
>TRBD1|TRBJ1-2|few|TRBV11-3
TGTGCCAGCGCTGCGGGACAGGGGAACTATGGCTACACCTTC
CASAAGQGNYGYTF
>NA|TRBJ2-7|NA|TRBV7-9
TGTGCCAGCAGCTTAATTGGGGGGGCAGTCGACGAGCAGTACTTC
CASSLIGGAVDEQYF
>TRBD2|TRBJ2-4|NA|TRBV4-1
TGCGCCAGCAGCCACCCCGGACTAGCGGTAGCCAAAAACATTCAGTACTTC
CASSHPGLAVAKNIQYF
>TRBD2|TRBJ2-7|many|TRBV30
TGTGCCTGGGCGACTAGCACCCCCTACGAGCAGTACTTC
CAWATSTPYEQYF
>TRBD2|TRBJ2-7|many|TRBV28
TGTGCCAGCTTTAGCGGGAGCTCCTACGAGCAGTACTTC
CASFSGSSYEQYF
>NA|TRBJ2-5|few|TRBV11-2
TGTGCCAGCAGCTTAGACGGAACTAGAGAGACCCAGTACTTC
CASSLDGTRETQYF
>NA|TRBJ2-1|NA|TRBV20-1
TGCAGTGCAGGGGGGGGGCATGAGCAGTTCTTC
CSAGGGHEQFF
>TRBD1|TRBJ2-7|NA|TRBV28
TGTGCCAGCAGTGGAGGGGGGACAGGGAAATACGAGCAGTACTTC
CASSGGGTGKYEQYF
>NA|TRBJ1-5|few|TRBV5-6
TGTGCCAGCAGGCCGCCGGTTTTTGGTCAGCCCCAGCATTTT
CASRPPVFGQPQHF
>TRBD1|TRBJ2-5|few|TRBV6-1
TGTGCCAGCAGTGCGAGGACAGGGGGTACAGAGACCCAGTACTTC
CASSARTGGTETQYF
>TRBD1|TRBJ1-2|few|TRBV18
TGTGCCAGCTCACCACCGTCAGGGGGCTATGGCTACACCTTC
CASSPPSGGYGYTF
>NA|TRBJ2-2|few|TRBV12-2
TGTGCAAGTCGCTTCGGAGGTAGCGGTAGGGCCGGGGAGCTGTTTTTT
CASRFGGSGRAGELFF
>TRBD1|TRBJ2-7|few|TRBV6-6
TGTGCCAGCAGCCTTAGGGACAGGGAGGACGAGCAGTACTTC
CASSLRDREDEQYF
>TRBD1|TRBJ2-3|NA|TRBV30
TGTGCGTCCGGGCAGGGGGCGTCCACAGATACGCAGTATTTT
CASGQGASTDTQYF